Described below is a single T cell receptor beta chain sequence and its context. The antigen is not known. The record originates from a study of cytomegalovirus exposure and HLA in healthy donors. General study results and limits: Later work found that TCR association rates differed between HLA loci; DRB1 had the most and HLA-C the fewest. The productive fraction for most TCR beta V segments was about 90% or about 30% in an earlier analysis. Specific recognition of CMV antigens was confirmed in vitro for a few chains (all CMV-associated).

PCR involved 60 Vbeta and 13 Jbeta primers. TCRdb keeps only in-frame clones here, not all; method: immunoSEQ multiplex PCR. This table holds 95,000 to 100,000 clones, around 74% found once. The sequenced material came from PBMCs. The origin of this receptor is a male donor in good health and CMV-seronegative.

The chain's CDR3 is CSVLLEGMKAFF. The CDR3 DNA sequence: TGCAGCGTCTTGTTGGAGGGGATGAAGGCGTTCTTC. This sequence joins TRBV29-1 and TRBJ2-1; tentative D call: TRBD2 (6 bases). Between the trimmed V and J ends, which lost 6 bases and 15 bases, there was a span of 21 bases. Germline values: CDR1 SQVTM, CDR2 ANQGSEA. CDR3 length equals 12 residues.